Listed below are T cell receptor beta chains from one sample, sequenced in a study of blood T cell repertoires in COVID-19. The repertoire was sequenced with immunoSEQ multiplex PCR; TCRdb's copy has only in-frame clones and lacks some. This sample has about 300,000 clones, with 85% to 90% found just once. Sequencing was done on a sample of PBMCs or T cells enriched from blood (not recorded which). These receptors all stem from a woman under 30 who had recovered from COVID-19. Both conserved end residues are trimmed from each CDR3. For some rows the clone size is stated as once, few or many, or as a class when expanded; others skip it.

TRBJ2-1	NA	TRBV5-1	ASSLGTSILYNEQF
TRBJ2-4	NA	TRBV10-1	ASSPGQGNIQY
TRBJ1-1	few	TRBV11-3	ASSTHDYLNTEAF
TRBJ1-4	NA	TRBV2	ASKNRWLEKLF
TRBJ2-1	NA	TRBV28	ASSLYDSGLRDEQF
TRBJ2-7	NA	TRBV5-8	ASSLSAYEQY
TRBJ2-7	NA	TRBV5-1	ASSLPAGNEQY
TRBJ2-3	few	TRBV5-1	ASSPTGGYADTQY
TRBJ1-2	once	TRBV3-1/TRBV3-2	ASTRTGGYGYT
TRBJ1-2	NA	TRBV5-1	ASSFLDPGYGYT
TRBJ1-6	once	TRBV27	ASTTKREDNSPLH
TRBJ2-3	NA	TRBV2	ASSSGLALTDTQY
TRBJ1-1	NA	TRBV11-3	ASSFLGATEAF
TRBJ2-7	NA	TRBV6-1	ASSDQSVARFYEQY
TRBJ1-1	NA	TRBV5-1	ASSLITDNTEAF
TRBJ1-5	NA	TRBV2	ASSGTGTGNQPQH
TRBJ2-3	NA	TRBV7-8	ASSPKRQGVTDTQY
TRBJ1-1	NA	TRBV6-1	ASSDRGRNTEAF
TRBJ1-1	few	TRBV2	ASSEWPMNTEAF